This passage covers 2 T cell receptor beta chains from one sample sequenced in a study of blood T cell repertoires in COVID-19. TCRdb's table, derived via immunoSEQ multiplex PCR, lists solely in-frame clones and lacks some. The sample lists 150,000 or so clones, roughly 87% occurring once. Specimen: PBMCs or T cells enriched from blood (not recorded which). These receptor sequences come from a woman aged 40 to 50 who had been exposed to COVID-19.

The chain recombines TRBV15 with TRBJ1-3; D gene unclear. The ends were cut back, 0 bases at V and 4 bases at J, with 10 bases in the middle. Germline CDR1 reads LNHNV; CDR2 reads YYDKDF (reference sequence). The CDR3 is 15 amino acids. CDR3 sequence: CATSRDRGPGNTIYF. The CDR3 DNA reads as TGTGCCACCAGCAGAGATCGAGGTCCCGGAAACACCATATATTTT.

The J gene is TRBJ2-5, the V gene TRBV10-3, with D perhaps matching TRBD2 (5 bases). CDR1 is ENHRY and CDR2 is SYGVKD in the germline V gene. V was trimmed by 4 bases and J by 1 base, leaving 7 bases between them. The CDR3 length is 13 residues. CDR3 nucleotides: TGTGCCATCAGTGGAGGGTCCCAAGAGACCCAGTACTTC. This codes for CAISGGSQETQYF.